This T cell receptor (beta chain) was captured in a study of CD8 T cells in ankylosing spondylitis. Findings and limits, study-wide: The clones that were linked to disease were reported to be significantly enriched in matched synovial fluid samples from ankylosing spondylitis patients. Blood from ankylosing spondylitis patients appeared to carry a characteristic roughly 8-variant TCR beta motif.

This CDR3 has 13 amino acids. Germline lookup yields CDR1 SGHKS and CDR2 YYEKEE (reference sequence). As for this clonotype: The antigen is not known. The junction departs from the called germline gene at one end, perhaps through a read error.

TCRdb re-analysed the 5' RACE reads in MiXCR, keeping a single row per CDR3 protein. The profile shows 650,000 to 800,000 distinct CDR3 sequences, under 20% of them singletons. The sequence came from a male donor with ankylosing spondylitis. The rearrangement uses TRBV5-5 and TRBJ1-2, with unresolved D. Sequencing was carried out using blood, either unsorted or a sorted T cell fraction (not recorded which). Here the CDR3 reads CASSLGTLYCYTF. The CDR3 nucleotides read TGTGCCAGCAGCTTGGGGACCCTCTATTGCTACACCTTC.